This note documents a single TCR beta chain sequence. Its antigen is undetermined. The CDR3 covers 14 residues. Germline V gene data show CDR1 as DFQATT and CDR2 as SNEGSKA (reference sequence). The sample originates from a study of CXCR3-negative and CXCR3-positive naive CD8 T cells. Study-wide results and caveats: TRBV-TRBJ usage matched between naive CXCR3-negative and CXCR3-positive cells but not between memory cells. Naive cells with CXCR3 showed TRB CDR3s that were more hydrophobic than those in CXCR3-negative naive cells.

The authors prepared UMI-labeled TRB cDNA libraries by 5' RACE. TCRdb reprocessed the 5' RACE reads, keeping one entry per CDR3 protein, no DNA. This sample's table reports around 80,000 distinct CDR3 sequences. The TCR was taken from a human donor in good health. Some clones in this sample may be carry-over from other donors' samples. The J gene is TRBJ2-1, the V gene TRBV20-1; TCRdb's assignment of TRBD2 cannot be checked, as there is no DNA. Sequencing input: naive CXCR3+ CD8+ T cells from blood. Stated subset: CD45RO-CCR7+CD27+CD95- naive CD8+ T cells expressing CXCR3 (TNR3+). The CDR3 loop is CSARGTSDHNEQFF.